Below, 20 T cell receptor beta chains from the same sample are listed, as sequenced in a study of Ad26.COV2.S vaccination and SARS-CoV-2 variants. Specified treatment: around 19 received Ad26.COV2.S at low or high dose, single or two shots; roughly 5 received placebo; per-sample allocation not given. Specimens were obtained on day 63 following the first vaccine or placebo injection. Assay used: immunoSEQ multiplex PCR; TCRdb lists only in-frame clones, some missing. The sample lists about 430,000 clones, 80% to 95% occurring once. Sequenced material: peripheral blood, taken in a trial of Ad26.COV2.S vaccine versus placebo. The receptors shown here come from a person between 18 and 59 years old who received the Ad26.COV2.S COVID-19 vaccine or a placebo.

J is TRBJ2-5 and V is TRBV4-1, with 8 bases matching TRBD2. V was clipped by 0 bases and J by 2 bases; unmatched bases: 14. This CDR3 is 19 amino acids long. Germline assignment: CDR1 MGHRA and CDR2 YSYEKL. The CDR3 sequence: CASSQEVRASGPIQETQYF. The CDR3 DNA is TGCGCCAGCAGCCAAGAGGTTAGGGCTAGCGGGCCTATACAAGAGACCCAGTACTTC.

The chain employs TRBV5-1 and TRBJ1-1, with a possible D match to TRBD1 (5 bases). Germline-derived CDR1 and CDR2 are SGHRS and YFSETQ. The CDR3 sequence is 15 residues long. V lost 4 bases to trimming and J lost 0 bases, with 13 bases between them. CDR3 in DNA: TGCGCCAGCAGCCCCAGGGAGGGGATGAACACTGAAGCTTTCTTT. Translation: CASSPREGMNTEAFF.

The CDR3 DNA reads as TGTGCCAGCAGCCCACGAACAGGGCAGAATGAAAAACTGTTTTTT. Translating it yields CASSPRTGQNEKLFF. The chain carries TRBV14 and TRBJ1-4; a possible D gene is TRBD1 (6 bases). CDR3 length equals 15 residues. Deletions cut 4 bases from V and 5 bases from J, with 14 bases between. From germline, CDR1 is SGHDN and CDR2 FVKESK. Full variable domain (outside the CDR3, taken from reference TRBV14 and TRBJ1-4): EAGVTQFPSHSVIEKGQTVTLRCDPISGHDNLYWYRRVMGKEIKFLLHFVKESKQDESGMPNNRFLAERTGGTYSTLKVQPAELEDSGVYFCASSPRTGQNEKLFFGSGTQLSVL.

This clone appeared once. This chain uses TRBV6-6 with TRBJ2-7; D is tentatively TRBD1 or TRBD2 (5 bases each). Germline loops: CDR1 MNHNY, CDR2 SVGAGI (reference sequence). The CDR3 is made up of 12 amino acids. The V gene lost 7 bases and the J gene lost 4 bases, with 11 bases spanning the gap. The CDR3 DNA follows: TGTGCCAGCATCTCAGGGACGTACGAGCAGTACTTC. Its translation: CASISGTYEQYF.

As DNA, the CDR3 is TGTGCCAGCAGCTCCACTACCGCAGATACGCAGTATTTT. Residues: CASSSTTADTQYF. V usage is TRBV7-9 and J usage is TRBJ2-3, with no clear D. The CDR3 extends over 13 amino acids. Germline assignment: CDR1 SEHNR and CDR2 FQNEAQ (reference sequence). The ends were cut back, 4 bases at V and 4 bases at J, with 9 bases in the middle.

CDR3 sequence: CASSLVRERRKYNSPLHF. The CDR3 DNA reads TGTGCCAGCAGCTTAGTACGGGAGAGGCGGAAATACAATTCACCCCTCCACTTT. The J gene is TRBJ1-6, the V gene TRBV11-2; D remains unclear. Trimming took off 1 base at V and 7 bases at J, with 20 bases between the two ends. CDR1 SGHAT and CDR2 FQNNGV come from the germline V gene. CDR3 size: 18 residues.

This chain uses TRBV27 with TRBJ2-1; 11 bases agree with TRBD2. The V and J ends lost 2 bases and 1 base, in that order; junction bases with no gene match: 1. Germline-derived CDR1 and CDR2 are MNHEY and SMNVEV (reference sequence). The CDR3 is 16 residues long. CDR3 coding DNA: TGTGCCAGCAGTTTAATAGCGGGAGGGTCCTACAATGAGCAGTTCTTC. It specifies CASSLIAGGSYNEQFF.

The chain has TRBV4-3 and TRBJ1-1; 9 bases are a match to TRBD1. The CDR3 totals 17 residues. Per the germline V gene, CDR1 is LGHNA and CDR2 is YSLEER. The V and J ends lost 1 base and 12 bases, in that order; junction bases with no gene match: 18. In DNA form, the CDR3 reads TGCGCCAGCAGCCAAGGAGCAGGCGTGGGACAGGGAGTGGGAACTTTCTTT. Translated, it gives CASSQGAGVGQGVGTFF.

The chain joins TRBV11-2 to TRBJ2-1; 7 nucleotides match TRBD2. CDR3 length: 14 amino acids. Germline CDR1 SGHAT, CDR2 FQNNGV. V was pared by 5 bases and J by 10 bases, with 11 bases of the junction left unmatched. Written as DNA, the CDR3 is TGTGCCAGCAGCAGACTAGCATCAGAGGGGGAGCAGTTCTTC. Residues: CASSRLASEGEQFF.

The chain joins TRBV28 to TRBJ2-3; D is unresolved. The CDR3 consists of 15 residues. Germline V gene data show CDR1 as MDHEN and CDR2 as SYDVKM. Trimming left V 5 bases short and J 1 base short, with 13 bases between. CDR3 in amino acids: CASSPYPAGTDTQYF. DNA for the CDR3: TGTGCCAGCAGTCCATACCCCGCAGGCACAGATACGCAGTATTTT. Full variable domain (missing parts from reference TRBV28 and TRBJ2-3): DVKVTQSSRYLVKRTGEKVFLECVQDMDHENMFWYRQDPGLGLRLIYFSYDVKMKEKGDIPEGYSVSREKKERFSLILESASTNQTSMYLCASSPYPAGTDTQYFGPGTRLTVL.

The chain couples TRBV6-5 to TRBJ2-7; 7 bases align to TRBD1. The CDR3 covers 14 residues. V lost 7 bases, J lost 1 base, and 7 bases stayed unmatched. CDR1 MNHEY and CDR2 SVGAGI come from the germline V gene. The CDR3 here is CASNPQGLSYEQYF. The CDR3 region has the DNA TGTGCCAGCAATCCACAGGGGCTATCCTACGAGCAGTACTTC.

The chain's CDR3 is CASSFMGGTEAFF. In DNA form, the CDR3 reads TGTGCCAGCAGTTTTATGGGGGGAACTGAAGCTTTCTTT. The rearrangement joins TRBV12-3 or TRBV12-4 to TRBJ1-1; a possible D gene is TRBD1 (5 bases). This CDR3 has 13 amino acids. Trimming shortened V by 3 bases and J by 5 bases, and 10 bases separated the two germline ends.

This rearrangement joins TRBV6-2 or TRBV6-3 to TRBJ2-7; 8 nucleotides line up with TRBD1. The germline gives CDR1 MNHEY, CDR2 SVGEGT. Unmatched junction bases numbered 18, after V lost 6 bases and J lost 2 bases. The CDR3 contains 18 residues. CDR3 amino acids: CASSPRERQGHGAYEQYF. In DNA form, the CDR3 reads TGTGCCAGCAGCCCAAGGGAACGACAGGGGCATGGGGCCTACGAGCAGTACTTC.

The CDR3 DNA sequence: TGTGCCAGCAGGACGAACAGGGGGTTTTTGAGGGACACTGAAGCTTTCTTT. As protein: CASRTNRGFLRDTEAFF. The chain has TRBV11-2 and TRBJ1-1; 8 bases agree with TRBD1. This CDR3 contains 17 residues. Germline CDR1 SGHAT, CDR2 FQNNGV. With V trimmed by 6 bases and J by 3 bases, 15 bases remained unmatched.

This clone was found a few times. This chain uses TRBV11-2 with TRBJ1-6; 7 positions match TRBD1. Germline assignment: CDR1 SGHAT and CDR2 FQNNGV. The CDR3 is made up of 16 amino acids. V lost 5 bases and J lost 10; bases outside the gene matches: 14. DNA of the CDR3: TGTGCCAGCAGCACCGGGACAGACCTCCCGTACTCACCCCTCCACTTT. Translating it yields CASSTGTDLPYSPLHF.

This clone was seen only a few times. The rearrangement links TRBV6-4 to TRBJ2-3; 9 nucleotides line up with TRBD2. The germline CDR1 and CDR2 sequences are MRHNA and SNTAGT. V gave up 3 bases and J gave up 1 base; unmatched junction bases: 5. The CDR3 consists of 16 residues. The CDR3 protein is CASSEGAGGGTDTQYF. The CDR3 DNA sequence: TGTGCCAGCAGTGAGGGAGCGGGAGGTGGCACAGATACGCAGTATTTT.

The chain combines TRBV29-1 with TRBJ1-1; D gene uncertain. Per the germline V gene, CDR1 is SQVTM and CDR2 is ANQGSEA. V lost 6 bases to trimming and J lost 1 base, with 3 bases between them. The CDR3 covers 10 residues. The CDR3 nucleotides read TGCAGCGTGGAGAACACTGAAGCTTTCTTT. Residues: CSVENTEAFF.

The genes are TRBV5-4 and TRBJ1-6; 7 bases agree with TRBD1. From germline, CDR1 is SGHNT and CDR2 YYREEE (reference sequence). CDR3 length equals 16 residues. V lost 2 bases, J lost 7 bases, and 9 bases stayed unmatched. Written as DNA, the CDR3 is TGTGCCAGCAGCTTTGGGACAGCCCTAACGAATTCACCCCTCCACTTT. Translating it yields CASSFGTALTNSPLHF. Together with reference TRBV5-4 and TRBJ1-6, the CDR3 gives the full variable domain: ETGVTQSPTHLIKTRGQQVTLRCSSQSGHNTVSWYQQALGQGPQFIFQYYREEENGRGNFPPRFSGLQFPNYSSELNVNALELDDSALYLCASSFGTALTNSPLHFGNGTRLTVT.

This chain uses TRBV5-4 with TRBJ1-2, with D possibly TRBD1 on 6 matching bases. CDR1 is SGHNT and CDR2 is YYREEE in the germline V gene (reference sequence). The CDR3 runs 15 residues. V was clipped by 1 base and J by 5 bases, with 15 bases between them. In DNA, the CDR3 is TGTGCCAGCAGCTTGAAAACAGGGTCTGGGTATGGCTACACCTTC. This gives the protein CASSLKTGSGYGYTF.

About this clone itself: Different DNA sequences within this sample yield the same CDR3. This chain uses TRBV7-6 with TRBJ2-7; unclear D gene. The CDR3 sequence is 13 residues long. V was clipped by 1 base and J by 5 bases, with 9 bases between them. Per the germline V gene, CDR1 is SGHVS and CDR2 is FNYEAQ. CDR3 residues: CASSLGGYDEQYF. The CDR3 DNA is TGTGCCAGCAGCTTAGGGGGTTACGACGAGCAGTACTTC.